The present T cell receptor beta chain was sequenced within a study of Graves' ophthalmopathy and Graves' hyperthyroidism (dated by TCRdb to about 2018). Looking at the study overall: Peripheral blood was collected at initial diagnosis, prior to any treatment. In roughly six hyperthyroidism patients, the T-cell repertoires found in thyroid tissue were compared with those found in blood. The independent validation cohort included approximately 19 hyperthyroidism patients plus 17 patients who later progressed from hyperthyroidism to ophthalmopathy. The 75 to 100 discovery patients were divided at random into training and test sets in a 7:3 ratio. In total, over 130 blood samples were TCR-sequenced: fewer than 50 ophthalmopathy, some 75 hyperthyroidism and about 17 hyperthyroidism-to-ophthalmopathy patients. To explore V-J signatures distinguishing ophthalmopathy from hyperthyroidism, a discovery set of roughly 98 patients (fewer than 45 ophthalmopathy, 57 stable hyperthyroidism) was enrolled. After sampling, hyperthyroidism patients received methimazole starting at 30 mg daily, and ophthalmopathy patients received high-dose intravenous methylprednisolone. To tell Graves' ophthalmopathy apart from Graves' hyperthyroidism, and to predict which patients would progress to ophthalmopathy, the study relied on TCR beta repertoire signatures.

Overall study results and their limits: Sample size was not predetermined statistically, and investigators were not blinded to group allocation. Most of the expanded thyroid clonotypes with a frequency above 0.001 were also detected in blood, and it was suggested that the thyroid immune response may be reflected by blood repertoires. In validation, the model predicted ophthalmopathy progression with about 70% sensitivity and roughly 78% specificity; some 13 predicted patients were CT-confirmed with GO in a median of about 6.1 months. The 13-signature model separated ophthalmopathy from stable hyperthyroidism with approximately 90% sensitivity and 81.08% specificity in cross-validation, and 80%/75% in the test set.

Ten or more counts support this clonotype. Which antigen it targets is not known. Base qualities are not at hand, and no much larger clone is one base apart. TCR beta CDR3 regions were amplified from RNA transcripts for repertoire sequencing. The first round of RT-PCR was done with HTBI primers and the Qiagen OneStep RT-PCR kit, and was followed by a second round of multiplex PCR, then size selection and purification. Libraries were sequenced on an Illumina HiSeq2000 using paired-end 100 bp reads. The paper's processing steps were these. Reads were processed with SOAPnuke, discarding reads with adapters, uncalled bases, mean Phred below 15, or no exact constant-primer or identifier match. High-quality paired reads were merged with COPE v1.2.5. Unique nucleotide sequences were defined as clonotypes and aligned to IMGT TRB V, D and J references using MiTCR v1.1. The analysis was limited to V-J combinations with a frequency above 0.0001, which together covered about 99% of repertoires. For each V-J combination, a TCR clonal expansion and chaos score was defined as F50 clonal expansion divided by the chaos observed in the TCRdist matrix. Welch's t-statistics and random forest were used to reduce features to about 14 V-J combinations, which were fed into a naive Bayes classifier. The similarity between thyroid and blood repertoires was quantified using the Morisita-Horn index. TCRdb applied fastp at Q25 and MiXCR to the public reads, then kept only in-frame beta chains. For every CDR3 protein sequence, its rows merge into one entry that carries the most common genes and DNA. None of the V and J calls come from the authors' own analysis; TCRdb made them. Counted in this sample were about 410,000 distinct CDR3 sequences; about 17% of them appeared once. The top ten hold about 1.4% of the sample.

Ophthalmopathy patients were characterized by moderately to severely active disease, a Clinical Activity Score of at least 3, a NOSPECS grade of at least 4, and a disease duration under 3 months. Patients were excluded if they had other autoimmune diseases, uncontrolled infections, pregnancy or lactation. Diagnosis was based on clinical symptoms, serum thyroxine, TRAb, thyroid ultrasound and orbital computed tomography. Ficoll-Paque density gradient centrifugation was used to isolate PBMCs from around 10 ml of fresh peripheral blood. Total RNA was extracted with Trizol reagent and quality-checked on an Agilent 2100 Bioanalyzer. The receptor was isolated from a woman aged 18-29 years with Graves' ophthalmopathy. Donor details come from another sample of the same person, matched by shared clones. Sequenced material: peripheral blood.

CDR3 region: CASSSGQNSNQPQHF. Read as DNA, the sequence is TGTGCCAGCAGCTCGGGACAGAATAGCAATCAGCCCCAGCATTTT. Rearrangement joined TRBV7-2 to TRBJ1-5; 7 bases in between match TRBD1. V is cut back by 4 bases and J by 0 bases, with 3 bases in the junction unmatched. Per the germline V gene, SGHTA is the CDR1 and FQGNSA is the CDR2. The CDR3 spans 15 residues, from the cysteine through the phenylalanine. Here the CDR3 DNA is all that survives: 45 bases in frame from base 1.